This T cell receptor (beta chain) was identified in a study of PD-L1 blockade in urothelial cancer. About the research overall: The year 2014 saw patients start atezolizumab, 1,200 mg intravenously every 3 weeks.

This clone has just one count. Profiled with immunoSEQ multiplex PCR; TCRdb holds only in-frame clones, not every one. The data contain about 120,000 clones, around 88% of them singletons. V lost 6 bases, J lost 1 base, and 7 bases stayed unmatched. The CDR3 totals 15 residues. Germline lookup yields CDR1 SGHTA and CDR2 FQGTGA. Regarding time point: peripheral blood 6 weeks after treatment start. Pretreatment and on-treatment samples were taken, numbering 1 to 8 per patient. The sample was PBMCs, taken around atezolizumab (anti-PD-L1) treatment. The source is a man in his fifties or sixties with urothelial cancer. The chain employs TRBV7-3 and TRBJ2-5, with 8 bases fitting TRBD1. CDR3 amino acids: CASSQRQGIQETQYF. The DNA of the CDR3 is TGTGCCAGCAGTCAACGACAGGGGATCCAAGAGACCCAGTACTTC. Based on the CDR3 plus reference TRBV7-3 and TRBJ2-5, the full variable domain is GAGVSQTPSNKVTEKGKYVELRCDPISGHTALYWYRQSLGQGPEFLIYFQGTGAADDSGLPNDRFFAVRPEGSVSTLKIQRTERGDSAVYLCASSQRQGIQETQYFGPGTRLLVL.